Sequencing of this T cell receptor beta chain was carried out in a study of CD8+ T cells in alopecia areata. Study at large: For the treated group, dosing was oral tofacitinib at 5 to 10 mg twice daily. Affected scalp percentage determined the severity score of treated patients.

Per germline, CDR1 SQVTM and CDR2 ANQGSEA. V lost 4 bases to trimming and J lost 2 bases, with 6 bases between them. The CDR3 loop spans 12 amino acids. Treatment meaning: oral pan-JAK inhibitor, 5-10 mg twice daily. With regard to this clone: Different DNA sequences within this sample yield the same CDR3.

RNA was isolated and reverse transcribed to cDNA, the sequencing template. Libraries were prepared by immunoSEQ multiplex PCR; TCRdb keeps only in-frame clonotypes and omits some of them. The sample has under 250,000 clones, around 65% seen once. This material consisted of CD4+ T cells sorted from blood, taken around week 44, from a patient treated with tofacitinib. The gene calls are TRBV29-1 and TRBJ1-5; D is unclear. The receptor was isolated from a human donor with alopecia areata. CDR3 in DNA: TGCAGCGTTGGTACAGGCAATCAGCCCCAGCATTTT. This sequence encodes CSVGTGNQPQHF. Full variable domain (missing parts from reference TRBV29-1 and TRBJ1-5): SAVISQKPSRDICQRGTSLTIQCQVDSQVTMMFWYRQQPGQSLTLIATANQGSEATYESGFVIDKFPISRPNLTFSTLTVSNMSPEDSSIYLCSVGTGNQPQHFGDGTRLSIL.